These T cell receptor beta chains were read from a single sample in a study of OX40 agonist ivuxolimab in advanced cancers. Assay used: immunoSEQ multiplex PCR; TCRdb lists only in-frame clones, some missing. The table lists roughly 54,000 clones, 80% to 90% of them singletons. Specimen: CD4+ or CD8+ T cells sorted from blood, collected in a trial of the OX40 agonist ivuxolimab. These receptors all come from an adult with an advanced solid tumor such as melanoma, head and neck, liver or kidney cancer. The CDR3 runs from the conserved cysteine through the conserved F or W. D genes are given only for firm matches. Part of the rows lack a size; the others show once, few, many or a class for expanded clones.

clone size	V gene	D gene	J gene	CDR3 DNA	CDR3 protein
NA	TRBV7-9	NA	TRBJ1-3	TGTGCCAGCAGCCTAAGTGATGTGGCTGGAAACACCATATATTTT	CASSLSDVAGNTIYF
NA	TRBV9	NA	TRBJ2-1	TGTGCCAGCAGCGTTTCCTCCCCAGGTGAGCAGTTCTTC	CASSVSSPGEQFF
NA	TRBV19	TRBD1	TRBJ2-6	TGTGCCAGTAGTACCCCTAGGGACAGACCCAACTCTGGGGCCAACGTCCTGACTTTC	CASSTPRDRPNSGANVLTF
NA	TRBV11-3	NA	TRBJ2-7	TGTGCCAGCAGCTTAGTTTGGGACCCTACCCGCGAGCAGTACTTC	CASSLVWDPTREQYF
NA	TRBV28	NA	TRBJ2-7	TGTGCCAGCAGTTTCCGGTACGAGCAGTACTTC	CASSFRYEQYF
once	TRBV11-2	NA	TRBJ2-7	TGTGCCAGCAGCTTAGGTCGGGGTGGCTACGAGCAGTACTTC	CASSLGRGGYEQYF
NA	TRBV6-1	NA	TRBJ1-5	TGTGCCAGTGACATCTATAGCAATCAGCCCCAGCATTTT	CASDIYSNQPQHF
once	TRBV11-3	NA	TRBJ2-3	TGTGCCAGCAGCTTAGTAAACACCGGGAGTCGGGATACGCAGTATTTT	CASSLVNTGSRDTQYF
NA	TRBV18	TRBD1	TRBJ2-7	TGTGCCAGCTCCCAGGGCTTCGGGACAGGGCCTAACGAGCAGTACTTC	CASSQGFGTGPNEQYF
NA	TRBV19	NA	TRBJ1-2	TGTGCCAGTAGTGGGGGACATTTATTTATGAGCTACACCTTC	CASSGGHLFMSYTF
few	TRBV7-8	NA	TRBJ1-5	TGTGCCAGCAGCCAAAGACGGGATACTTTGTGGCCCCAGCATTTT	CASSQRRDTLWPQHF
NA	TRBV7-9	NA	TRBJ1-2	TGTGCCAGCAGCTTAGTGGTGGGGGGATATGGCTACACCTTC	CASSLVVGGYGYTF
NA	TRBV5-6	TRBD2	TRBJ2-5	TGTGCCAGCAGCTTGGCGGGGGGAACCCAGTACTTC	CASSLAGGTQYF
NA	TRBV2	NA	TRBJ2-7	TGTGCCAGCAGACGGACTGAGAGGGTTTTCGGCGAGCAGTACTTC	CASRRTERVFGEQYF
NA	TRBV6-1	NA	TRBJ2-7	TGTGCCAGCAGGGGCCAGGGATTCTACGAGCAGTACTTC	CASRGQGFYEQYF
once	TRBV5-1	NA	TRBJ2-3	TGCGCCAGCAGGCAGATCACAGATACGCAGTATTTT	CASRQITDTQYF
NA	TRBV28	TRBD1	TRBJ2-7	TGTGCCAGCAGGGAATCCGGGACAGGGTCGAACGAGCAGTACTTC	CASRESGTGSNEQYF
once	TRBV12-2	NA	TRBJ2-7	TGTGCAAGTCGCCCAAGGGGGGGAGTGAGGGCAGGACCAAACTACGAGCAGTACTTC	CASRPRGGVRAGPNYEQYF
NA	TRBV16	NA	TRBJ1-2	TGTGCCAGCAGCTCAATAGGAGGGGACTATGGCTACACCTTC	CASSSIGGDYGYTF
few	TRBV30	NA	TRBJ1-1	TGTGCCTGGAGTGTTCAAAGTGAAGCTTTCTTT	CAWSVQSEAFF
NA	TRBV2	NA	TRBJ1-2	TGTGCCAGCAGCATATCCTACCAGACAAACTATGGCTACACCTTC	CASSISYQTNYGYTF
NA	TRBV5-1	NA	TRBJ2-3	TGCGCCAGCAGCTTGGCCGGACGCACAGATACGCAGTATTTT	CASSLAGRTDTQYF
NA	TRBV5-1	NA	TRBJ1-5	TGCGCCAGCAGCTTGGAAAAAATGGGGACCTTGGCTGGGACATCTAATAGCAATCAGCCCCAGCATTTT	CASSLEKMGTLAGTSNSNQPQHF
NA	TRBV11-3	TRBD1	TRBJ2-5	TGTGCCAGCAGCTACAGGGGTCGGTCAGAGGCCCAGTACTTC	CASSYRGRSEAQYF
NA	TRBV11-2	TRBD2	TRBJ2-7	TGTGCCAGCAAGGGACTAGCGGGAGGTGGAACCTACGAGCAGTACTTC	CASKGLAGGGTYEQYF
NA	TRBV2	NA	TRBJ2-2	TGTGCCAGCATTGGACCGGGGACTCACACCGGGGAGCTGTTTTTT	CASIGPGTHTGELFF
NA	TRBV6-1	NA	TRBJ2-3	TGTGCCAGCAGTGCCTCTAGCGGCACAGATACGCAGTATTTT	CASSASSGTDTQYF
NA	TRBV18	NA	TRBJ2-2	TGTGCCAGCTCACGACAGGGAGGAACCGGGGAGCTGTTTTTT	CASSRQGGTGELFF
NA	TRBV7-8	TRBD1	TRBJ1-5	TGTGCCAGCACGCGGGACAGGGGGCTTGGGCAGCCCCAGCATTTT	CASTRDRGLGQPQHF
NA	TRBV19	TRBD1	TRBJ2-7	TGTGCCAGTAGTACGGACAGGGCCTACGAGCAGTACTTC	CASSTDRAYEQYF
NA	TRBV5-1	TRBD1	TRBJ2-7	TGCGCCAGCAGCCCCCGGTTCGGGACAGTCTCCTACGAGCAGTACTTC	CASSPRFGTVSYEQYF
NA	TRBV28	NA	TRBJ2-1	TGTGCCAGCAGTTTCCAGGGGGGGCGTGGAAGCTACAATGAGCAGTTCTTC	CASSFQGGRGSYNEQFF
NA	TRBV19	TRBD1	TRBJ1-1	TGTGCCAGTAGTATCTCGGGACAGACGGCTTTCTTT	CASSISGQTAFF
NA	TRBV19	NA	TRBJ2-3	TGTGCCAGTAATCTTCGCGACGCCACAGATACGCAGTATTTT	CASNLRDATDTQYF
NA	TRBV7-2	NA	TRBJ1-5	TGTGCCAGCAGCCCACCCAAAGGGGGGTATCAGCCCCAGCATTTT	CASSPPKGGYQPQHF
once	TRBV5-1	NA	TRBJ2-1	TGCGCCAGCAGCTTGGTGGGGGATCGTAATGAGCAGTTCTTC	CASSLVGDRNEQFF
once	TRBV15	NA	TRBJ2-2	TGTGCCACCAGCAGGGTGTTCGGCCTCCCTTTAATCACCGGGGAGCTGTTTTTT	CATSRVFGLPLITGELFF
NA	TRBV7-3	NA	TRBJ2-7	TGTGCCAGCAGCCTCCTACAGGGCTACGAGCAGTACTTC	CASSLLQGYEQYF
NA	TRBV19	NA	TRBJ2-2	TGTGCCAGTAGTCCGGCCGGCGCAGGTGACGCCGGGGAGCTGTTTTTT	CASSPAGAGDAGELFF
few	TRBV7-9	NA	TRBJ2-7	TGTGCCAGCAGCTCAACGACAGTATACGAGCAGTACTTC	CASSSTTVYEQYF
NA	TRBV6-5	NA	TRBJ1-6	TGTGCCACCAGGGGAGAGAGCGATAATTCACCCCTCCACTTT	CATRGESDNSPLHF
NA	TRBV5-6	NA	TRBJ2-7	TGTGCCAGCAGCGTCCTGGACAGCGGGACGGCCCACGAGCAGTACTTC	CASSVLDSGTAHEQYF
NA	TRBV19	NA	TRBJ2-3	TGTGCCAGTAGTATAGGGCCAGGCCCAAGGACAGATACGCAGTATTTT	CASSIGPGPRTDTQYF